The T cell receptor (beta chain) under discussion was sequenced for a study of early T cells in non-severe SARS-CoV-2 infection. Whole-study context: Sequencing was performed on bulk RNA from unsorted whole blood, leaving chains unpaired.

Study-wide results and caveats: In VDJdb matching, anti-spike CD8 responses were favored while private and CD4 specificities went missing.

As to this clonotype: Its antigen is not known.

This CDR3 has 12 residues. From germline, CDR1 is SQVTM and CDR2 ANQGSEA. Trimming took off 4 bases at V and 2 bases at J, with 8 bases between the two ends. Unique molecular identifiers were attached to individual cDNA molecules. In TCRdb, the 5' RACE reads were re-called with MiXCR into one record per CDR3 protein. The sample contains tens of thousands of distinct CDR3 sequences, roughly 13% of which appear only once. The specimen sequenced was whole blood. The receptor comes from an adult who was a healthcare worker with PCR-confirmed SARS-CoV-2 infection or an uninfected control (not recorded which). This chain joins TRBV29-1 and TRBJ1-1; unclear D gene. The CDR3 bases are TGCAGCGTTGTATGGGGAAACACTGAAGCTTTCTTT. This codes for CSVVWGNTEAFF.